The rows below give T cell receptor beta chains drawn from one sample of a study of blood T cell repertoires in COVID-19. The assay was immunoSEQ multiplex PCR, and TCRdb's table has in-frame clones only and misses some. This table has 130,000 to 150,000 clones, approximately 85% appearing once. Sequencing was carried out using peripheral blood. The receptor set was obtained from a woman aged 55-70 years with COVID-19, enrolled during active disease. The CDR3 runs from the conserved cysteine through the conserved F or W. Each record gives: D gene, J gene, CDR3 length, clone size, V gene, CDR3 protein, CDR3 DNA. D genes are given only for firm matches. The size entry is marked missing in some rows and otherwise reads once, few, many or a size class.

TRBD1 TRBJ1-1 14 - TRBV9 CASSVQTGDTEAFF TGTGCCAGCAGCGTACAGACAGGGGACACTGAAGCTTTCTTT
- TRBJ2-7 17 - TRBV2 CASSDQGGAPTPYEQYF TGTGCCAGCAGTGACCAAGGGGGGGCTCCGACCCCCTACGAGCAGTACTTC
- TRBJ2-7 13 few TRBV12-3/TRBV12-4 CASRSENVVEQYF TGTGCCAGCCGGTCGGAGAATGTAGTCGAGCAGTACTTC
TRBD2 TRBJ2-4 16 - TRBV3-1/TRBV3-2 CASSHWTRYGKNIQYF TGTGCCAGCAGCCACTGGACTAGGTATGGGAAAAACATTCAGTACTTC
- TRBJ2-5 17 - TRBV11-2 CASSSETHPTPQETQYF TGTGCCAGCAGTTCGGAGACTCACCCGACCCCCCAAGAGACCCAGTACTTC
- TRBJ1-2 14 - TRBV30 CAWSLGDSGYGYTF TGTGCCTGGAGCCTCGGGGATTCGGGCTATGGCTACACCTTC
TRBD2 TRBJ2-2 16 - TRBV4-2 CASRLGSGGYTGELFF TGTGCCAGCAGGCTAGGAAGCGGGGGATACACCGGGGAGCTGTTTTTT
- TRBJ2-7 14 - TRBV6-5 CASSYSYRAREQYF TGTGCCAGCAGTTACTCTTACAGGGCTCGGGAGCAGTACTTC
- TRBJ2-3 14 - TRBV24-1 CATCGDGRTDTQYF TGTGCCACCTGCGGGGACGGTCGCACAGATACGCAGTATTTT
TRBD1 TRBJ2-7 16 - TRBV4-2 CASSQEGQGVSYEQYF TGTGCCAGCAGCCAAGAGGGACAGGGTGTTTCCTACGAGCAGTACTTC
- TRBJ1-5 16 once TRBV19 CASSIPWAGGNQPQHF TGTGCCAGTAGTATCCCCTGGGCAGGGGGCAATCAGCCCCAGCATTTT
- TRBJ2-6 15 - TRBV5-1 CASSLGDSGANVLTF TGCGCCAGCAGCTTGGGCGACTCTGGGGCCAACGTCCTGACTTTC
TRBD1 TRBJ1-4 16 many TRBV19 CASSTTGTGGYEKLFF TGTGCCAGTAGTACGACCGGGACAGGGGGATATGAAAAACTGTTTTTT
- TRBJ1-3 15 - TRBV5-6 CASSFGGASGNTIYF TGTGCCAGCAGCTTTGGGGGGGCGTCTGGAAACACCATATATTTT
TRBD1 TRBJ1-6 17 - TRBV11-2 CASSLTGAENYNSPLHF TGTGCCAGCAGCTTAACAGGGGCCGAGAACTATAATTCACCCCTCCACTTT
TRBD1 TRBJ1-2 14 - TRBV5-4 CASSLDTGGNGYTF TGTGCCAGCAGCTTGGACACAGGGGGCAATGGCTACACCTTC
TRBD2 TRBJ2-2 15 - TRBV4-2 CASSVLAGNTGELFF TGTGCCAGCAGCGTGCTAGCGGGGAACACCGGGGAGCTGTTTTTT
TRBD2 TRBJ2-1 13 - TRBV27 CASSLGAGGPQFF TGTGCCAGCAGTTTAGGAGCGGGGGGGCCACAGTTCTTC
- TRBJ1-3 14 - TRBV12-5 CASSWGGSGNTIYF TGTGCTTCCTCGTGGGGGGGCTCTGGAAACACCATATATTTT
- TRBJ1-3 16 - TRBV19 CASSITDMRLGNTIYF TGTGCCAGTAGTATCACGGACATGAGGCTTGGAAACACCATATATTTT
TRBD1 TRBJ1-1 13 - TRBV4-1 CASSDRTGTEAFF TGCGCCAGCAGTGACCGGACAGGAACTGAAGCTTTCTTT
- TRBJ2-3 15 - TRBV7-9 CASSSQGGGTDTQYF TGTGCCAGCAGCTCCCAGGGGGGCGGCACAGATACGCAGTATTTT
- TRBJ1-5 16 - TRBV4-3 CASSQDGGASNQPQHF TGCGCCAGCAGCCAAGACGGGGGGGCCAGCAATCAGCCCCAGCATTTT
- TRBJ1-1 14 - TRBV3-1/TRBV3-2 CASSRQGRDTEAFF TGTGCCAGCAGCCGCCAGGGGAGGGACACTGAAGCTTTCTTT
- TRBJ2-1 11 once TRBV19 CASSLTGEQFF TGTGCCAGTAGTTTAACAGGTGAGCAGTTCTTC
TRBD1 TRBJ1-5 16 - TRBV20-1 CSASGRDRSYNQPQHF TGCAGTGCTAGTGGCCGGGACAGATCATACAATCAGCCCCAGCATTTT
TRBD1 TRBJ2-7 14 - TRBV27 CASSMDRDLLEQYF TGTGCCAGCAGTATGGACAGGGATCTGCTAGAGCAGTACTTC
TRBD2 TRBJ2-2 12 - TRBV4-1 CASSQGGGKLFF TGCGCCAGCAGCCAAGGGGGGGGAAAGCTGTTTTTT
TRBD2 TRBJ2-3 17 - TRBV4-3 CASSQFFAGGPGDTQYF TGCGCCAGCAGCCAATTCTTTGCGGGGGGGCCAGGAGATACGCAGTATTTT
- TRBJ1-1 15 - TRBV5-5 CASSLGSAGGTEAFF TGTGCCAGCAGCTTGGGGTCGGCGGGGGGCACTGAAGCTTTCTTT
- TRBJ2-3 14 - TRBV6-5 CASGQGQDTDTQYF TGTGCCAGCGGGCAGGGGCAAGACACAGATACGCAGTATTTT
- TRBJ1-5 16 - TRBV18 CASSPQQVDSNQPQHF TGTGCCAGCTCACCACAACAGGTAGATAGCAATCAGCCCCAGCATTTT
- TRBJ2-2 13 - TRBV30 CAWTGEDTGELFF TGTGCCTGGACCGGGGAGGACACCGGGGAGCTGTTTTTT
TRBD1 TRBJ1-2 15 - TRBV18 CASSSNRGPGYGYTF TGTGCCAGCTCGTCCAACAGGGGGCCTGGATATGGCTACACCTTC
- TRBJ2-3 14 - TRBV3-1/TRBV3-2 CASSPVGVPDTQYF TGTGCCAGCAGCCCCGTAGGGGTCCCAGATACGCAGTATTTT
- TRBJ2-5 11 - TRBV10-2 CASSDQETQYF TGCGCCAGCAGCGACCAAGAGACCCAGTACTTC
TRBD2 TRBJ2-7 16 - TRBV7-8 CASSLGGGSLTYEQYF TGTGCCAGCAGCTTAGGGGGGGGAAGTTTGACCTACGAGCAGTACTTC
- TRBJ1-6 16 once TRBV15 CATSTDHLNTGSPLHF TGTGCCACCAGCACCGATCACTTGAACACGGGTTCACCCCTCCACTTT
- TRBJ1-3 14 - TRBV10-3 CAIAWGGTGNTIYF TGTGCCATTGCATGGGGGGGCACTGGAAACACCATATATTTT
TRBD2 TRBJ2-3 18 - TRBV5-1 CASSRGARGGGSTDTQYF TGCGCCAGCAGCCGAGGCGCACGGGGCGGGGGTAGCACAGATACGCAGTATTTT
TRBD1 TRBJ1-5 15 - TRBV6-4 CASSEEDRAGQPQHF TGTGCCAGCAGTGAGGAGGACAGGGCTGGGCAGCCCCAGCATTTT
- TRBJ1-1 12 - TRBV5-1 CASSLQGLEAFF TGCGCCAGCAGCTTGCAGGGACTCGAAGCTTTCTTT
- TRBJ1-2 18 - TRBV9 CASSGRTNRDTQGYGYTF TGTGCCAGCAGCGGAAGAACTAACCGGGACACTCAGGGCTATGGCTACACCTTC
TRBD1 TRBJ1-2 12 - TRBV29-1 CSVEGTGVGYTF TGCAGCGTTGAAGGGACAGGGGTTGGCTACACCTTC
- TRBJ2-5 15 once TRBV5-1 CASSLAQGLRETQYF TGCGCCAGCAGCTTGGCCCAGGGACTGCGAGAGACCCAGTACTTC
TRBD1 TRBJ2-5 14 - TRBV5-4 CASSSGTVQETQYF TGTGCCAGCAGCTCCGGGACAGTCCAAGAGACCCAGTACTTC
TRBD1 TRBJ2-7 14 few TRBV4-2 CASSLGTGDGEQYF TGTGCCAGCAGTCTTGGGACAGGGGACGGCGAGCAGTACTTC
- TRBJ2-1 12 - TRBV25-1 CASRKENNEQFF TGTGCCAGCAGAAAGGAGAACAATGAGCAGTTCTTC
- TRBJ2-4 13 - TRBV4-3 CASSQDQSGIQYF TGCGCCAGCAGCCAAGATCAATCGGGCATTCAGTACTTC
TRBD2 TRBJ2-7 14 once TRBV7-2 CASTPGTSPREQYF TGTGCCAGCACCCCCGGGACTAGCCCCCGGGAGCAGTACTTC